Listed below are T cell receptor beta chains from one sample, sequenced in a study of blood T cell repertoires in COVID-19. Profiling relied on immunoSEQ multiplex PCR, and the TCRdb table lists in-frame clones only, not all of them. The data show 260,000 or so clones, 75% to 90% seen once. Sequences were obtained from peripheral blood. Receptors were obtained from a human donor in a cohort sampled during active COVID-19. Each CDR3 is given with its conserved first and last residue. Fields, in order: clone size, V gene, D gene, CDR3 length, J gene, CDR3 DNA, CDR3 protein. A D gene is named only where the DNA matches it firmly. Clone size appears in some rows only: once, few, many, or a class for an expanded clone.

.,TRBV3-1/TRBV3-2,.,14,TRBJ2-1,TGTGCCAGCAGCCGATCCTCTGGAGACAATGAGCAGTTCTTC,CASSRSSGDNEQFF
.,TRBV28,TRBD2,13,TRBJ2-7,TGTGCCAGCAGGATAAATAGCGGGCGCGAGCAGTACTTC,CASRINSGREQYF
.,TRBV6-5,.,14,TRBJ1-4,TGTGCCAGCAATATGGGGGCCGTGGGTGAAAAACTGTTTTTT,CASNMGAVGEKLFF
.,TRBV5-1,TRBD1,15,TRBJ2-1,TGCGCCAGCAGCCTGATGGGACAGGGGGCTTTTGAGCAGTTCTTC,CASSLMGQGAFEQFF
.,TRBV4-3,.,17,TRBJ1-4,TGCGCCAGCAGCCAACATTACCCACAGGGTTATAATGAAAAACTGTTTTTT,CASSQHYPQGYNEKLFF
.,TRBV6-5,.,16,TRBJ1-4,TGTGCCAGCAGTTACCTCCGCGGGGGACCTAATGAAAAACTGTTTTTT,CASSYLRGGPNEKLFF
.,TRBV5-1,TRBD1,14,TRBJ2-7,TGCGCCAGCAGCCCGTTAGGACAGGGATACGAGCAGTACTTC,CASSPLGQGYEQYF
.,TRBV7-3,.,20,TRBJ1-3,TGTGCCAGCAGCTTAATAAGTTGGCTTGTGGAGGGGAGCTCTGGAAACACCATATATTTT,CASSLISWLVEGSSGNTIYF
.,TRBV2,TRBD1,15,TRBJ2-1,TGTGCCAGCAGGGGAGCAGGGGGTATAATCAGTGAGCAGTTCTTC,CASRGAGGIISEQFF
.,TRBV28,.,14,TRBJ1-1,TGTGCCAGCAGTGGTGGTAGTCGGGACACTGAAGCTTTCTTT,CASSGGSRDTEAFF
.,TRBV7-9,.,17,TRBJ1-6,TGTGCCAGCAGCTCCAAACCGACCGGCACAGATAATTCACCCCTCCACTTT,CASSSKPTGTDNSPLHF
.,TRBV5-1,TRBD1,15,TRBJ1-6,TGCGCCAGCAGACCTGGGGACAGAGATAATTCACCCCTCCACTTT,CASRPGDRDNSPLHF
.,TRBV2,.,12,TRBJ1-1,TGTGCCAGCAGCCCCGGGACATTAAGCGCTTTCTTT,CASSPGTLSAFF
.,TRBV13,.,12,TRBJ1-5,TGTGCCAGCAGCAGAGGAGGGCAGCCCCAGCATTTT,CASSRGGQPQHF
.,TRBV10-1,TRBD1,12,TRBJ1-2,TGCGCCAGTCACGCCGGGACAGGGTGGGGCACCTTC,CASHAGTGWGTF
.,TRBV4-2,TRBD1,14,TRBJ1-2,TGTGCCAGCAGGGAGGGGACAGGGAACTATGGCTACACCTTC,CASREGTGNYGYTF
.,TRBV7-3,TRBD2,15,TRBJ2-1,TGTGCCAGCAGCACGGGACTAGCGGGCCCGAATGAGCAGTTCTTC,CASSTGLAGPNEQFF
once,TRBV18,TRBD1,20,TRBJ2-2,TGTGCCAGCTCACCGAGGACAGGGGTGTCGACCCTCACAATCACCGGGGAGCTGTTTTTT,CASSPRTGVSTLTITGELFF
.,TRBV6-2/TRBV6-3,TRBD1,13,TRBJ2-7,TGTGCCAGCAGTCGCAATTACAGGGGAGAGCAGTACTTC,CASSRNYRGEQYF
.,TRBV5-1,.,15,TRBJ2-5,TGCGCCAGCAGTCCCTGGGGGAGGAGTGAAGAGACCCAGTACTTC,CASSPWGRSEETQYF
.,TRBV19,.,14,TRBJ1-5,TGTGCCAGTAGTATGGGGCGAAGCCGGCAGCCCCAGCATTTT,CASSMGRSRQPQHF
once,TRBV28,.,14,TRBJ2-3,TGTGCCAGCAGGTCAGGGGACCTCACAGATACGCAGTATTTT,CASRSGDLTDTQYF
.,TRBV7-6,.,15,TRBJ1-6,TGTGCCAGCAGGCCAGGATCTACCCTCAATTCACCCCTCCACTTT,CASRPGSTLNSPLHF
.,TRBV7-3,.,13,TRBJ2-1,TGTGCCAGCAGTCCCGGGACTTCCAGTGAGCAGTTCTTC,CASSPGTSSEQFF
.,TRBV9,.,15,TRBJ2-3,TGTGCCAGCAGCGGCGGCGTATCTAGCACAGATACGCAGTATTTT,CASSGGVSSTDTQYF
.,TRBV18,TRBD1,16,TRBJ1-4,TGTGCCAGCTCACCGACTCCGGGACAGACGACTGAAAAACTGTTTTTT,CASSPTPGQTTEKLFF
many,TRBV5-5,.,14,TRBJ1-5,TGTGCCAGCAGTTCTGACATTAGCAATCAGCCCCAGCATTTT,CASSSDISNQPQHF
.,TRBV18,TRBD1,15,TRBJ2-5,TGTGCCAGCTCACCAAAGAATGGGGACAGCGAGACCCAGTACTTC,CASSPKNGDSETQYF
.,TRBV7-6,.,18,TRBJ2-3,TGTGCCAGCAGCGATCCTCGTGGACAGTCCTTAGAAAGAGCTACGCAGTATTTT,CASSDPRGQSLERATQYF
.,TRBV19,TRBD2,15,TRBJ2-7,TGTGCCAGTAGTAGTAGCGGGAGGGCCGTCTACGAGCAGTACTTC,CASSSSGRAVYEQYF
.,TRBV5-1,.,17,TRBJ1-2,TGCGCCAGCAGCCTCGTCTCCGTCGGGGGTGAAAACTATGGCTACACCTTC,CASSLVSVGGENYGYTF
.,TRBV5-5,.,13,TRBJ1-3,TGTGCCAGCAGCTTGTATTCTGGAAACACCATATATTTT,CASSLYSGNTIYF
.,TRBV10-3,.,14,TRBJ1-6,TGTGCCATCAGTGATACAGGGTCGAATTCACCCCTCCACTTT,CAISDTGSNSPLHF
.,TRBV5-4,.,16,TRBJ2-3,TGTGCCAGCAGCTCGGGGGTGGGGACAGTCACAGATACGCAGTATTTT,CASSSGVGTVTDTQYF
.,TRBV20-1,.,11,TRBJ2-7,TGCAGTGCTAGAGATATCTACGAGCAGTACTTC,CSARDIYEQYF
.,TRBV4-1,.,14,TRBJ1-2,TGCGCCAGCAGCCAAACCCAGGGCGGCGATGGCTACACCTTC,CASSQTQGGDGYTF
.,TRBV10-1,.,15,TRBJ2-3,TGCGCCAGCAGTGAGAAGGGGAGGAGGGGAGATACGCAGTATTTT,CASSEKGRRGDTQYF
.,TRBV6-4,.,17,TRBJ1-2,TGTGCCAGCAGTGACGGGAGTGGCTCGGCGGGGAGATATGGCTACACCTTC,CASSDGSGSAGRYGYTF
few,TRBV27,TRBD1,16,TRBJ1-5,TGTGCCAGCAGATTCGCCGGGACAGGGGACAATCAGCCCCAGCATTTT,CASRFAGTGDNQPQHF
.,TRBV2,.,18,TRBJ2-3,TGTGCCAGCAGTGAAGTAGGGCTAGCGCTTTCTAGCACAGATACGCAGTATTTT,CASSEVGLALSSTDTQYF
.,TRBV6-6,.,16,TRBJ1-1,TGTGCCAGCAGGCGAATGGCAGCCGGGATGAACACTGAAGCTTTCTTT,CASRRMAAGMNTEAFF